This T cell receptor beta chain was obtained from a study of blood T cell repertoires in COVID-19. About the study: Sites across the United States, Italy and Spain contributed samples from acute and convalescent COVID-19. From T cells, B-cell-depleted T cells, or PBMCs came the material, which was cDNA or gDNA.

Germline values: CDR1 MNHEY, CDR2 SMNVEV (reference sequence). The CDR3 totals 13 residues. V was cut by 8 bases and J by 5 bases, with 15 bases left in between. Original handling: Estimation of nucleated cell counts relied on the amplification of reference gene primers. Sequenced by immunoSEQ multiplex PCR; TCRdb stores in-frame clones only, minus some. Clonal size and the V and J genes are those of that table, whereas D and trimming came from the DNA. The sample includes about 140,000 clones, about 82% seen only once; the top ten take approximately 8.3%. The gene calls are TRBV27 and TRBJ1-1; D gene unclear. This sequence was found in a woman aged 60-75 years with acute or convalescent COVID-19. Source material: peripheral blood. CDR3 in amino acids: CASRYEPWTEAFF. CDR3 DNA sequence: TGTGCCAGCCGATATGAGCCATGGACTGAAGCTTTCTTT.